This is a list of T cell receptor beta chains from one sample in a study of T cells in Graves' hyperthyroidism and ophthalmopathy. TCRdb passed the multiplex PCR reads through MiXCR, listing each CDR3 protein once. This sample has fewer than 400,000 distinct CDR3 sequences, with about 15% found just once. What was sequenced was blood. The receptors stem from a man aged 30-40 years with Graves' hyperthyroidism. Both conserved end residues are part of each CDR3. The D gene is left open where the match is weak. Part of the rows lack a size; the others show once, few, many or a class for expanded clones.

cdr3_nt	cdr3_aa	clone_size	cdr3_length	d_call	v_call	j_call
TGTGCCAGCAGTCCCATGACTAGCAATTGGCTCGAGCAGTACTTC	CASSPMTSNWLEQYF	-	15	TRBD2	TRBV28	TRBJ2-7
TGTGCCAGCAGTAAGACAGGGAGGGGCAATGGCTACACCTTC	CASSKTGRGNGYTF	-	14	TRBD1	TRBV25-1	TRBJ1-2
TGTGCCAGCAGTCCAGAGTTACGGGGCAATCAGCCCCAGCATTTT	CASSPELRGNQPQHF	many	15	-	TRBV12-3/TRBV12-4	TRBJ1-5
TGTGCCAGCAGCTCACACATTACAGATACGCAGTATTTT	CASSSHITDTQYF	many	13	-	TRBV11-2	TRBJ2-3
TGTGCCACCAGTGATCTAGTATACACCGGGGAGCTGTTTTTT	CATSDLVYTGELFF	-	14	-	TRBV24-1	TRBJ2-2
TGTGCCAGCAGCTTAGGTCTCTGGGCGGGAGGCGGTACAGATACGCAGTATTTT	CASSLGLWAGGGTDTQYF	many	18	TRBD2	TRBV11-2	TRBJ2-3
TGTGCCAGCAGTAATAGTCTCAATCAGCCCCAGCATTTT	CASSNSLNQPQHF	large	13	-	TRBV2	TRBJ1-5
TGTGCCAGCAGCCCCAGGGGGAGGGGGGCTGAAGCTTTCTTT	CASSPRGRGAEAFF	many	14	TRBD1	TRBV3-1	TRBJ1-1
TGTGCCAGCAGCTCCGGGCGGGGATGGGAGTATTTT	CASSSGRGWEYF	many	12	-	TRBV7-2	TRBJ2-3
TGTGCCAGCAGTGTTGGCAGCGAAGGTGAGCAGTTCTTC	CASSVGSEGEQFF	many	13	-	TRBV2	TRBJ2-1
TGTGCCAGCAGTGAAATCGGGGGCCCCGGTAATTCACCCCTCCACTTT	CASSEIGGPGNSPLHF	-	16	-	TRBV6-1	TRBJ1-6
TGCAGCGTGGTCAAAACTAGCGGGAGCTCCTACGAGCAGTACTTC	CSVVKTSGSSYEQYF	many	15	TRBD2	TRBV29-1	TRBJ2-7
TGTGCCACCAGTGACGGACTAGGCTACGAGCAGTACTTC	CATSDGLGYEQYF	few	13	TRBD2	TRBV24-1	TRBJ2-7
TGTGCCAGCAGCGTAGGAGGGAGGGATGAAAAACTGTTTTTT	CASSVGGRDEKLFF	few	14	-	TRBV9	TRBJ1-4
TGTGCCAGCAGCCAAGATATGGGGCCGAGGAGCGGGGAGCTGTTTTTT	CASSQDMGPRSGELFF	many	16	-	TRBV3-1	TRBJ2-2
TGTGCCAGCAGCTCCCCTTTCGAGGAGCAGTTCTTC	CASSSPFEEQFF	-	12	-	TRBV7-3	TRBJ2-1
TGTGCCAGCAGTGACCCGGTAGCGGGGGCTCCACCCACAGATACGCAGTATTTT	CASSDPVAGAPPTDTQYF	-	18	TRBD2	TRBV2	TRBJ2-3
TGTGCCAGCAGTTTAGACAGAAATAATCAGCCCCAGCATTTT	CASSLDRNNQPQHF	few	14	-	TRBV28	TRBJ1-5
TGTGCCAGCAGCCATTTGACGCGGGCCGACTATGGCTACACCTTC	CASSHLTRADYGYTF	many	15	-	TRBV3-1	TRBJ1-2
TGCGCCAGCAGCCAAGACGGAGGGTATTCCTATAATTCACCCCTCCACTTT	CASSQDGGYSYNSPLHF	few	17	-	TRBV4-1	TRBJ1-6
TGTGCCAGCAGCGCCGGGACAGGAGACATTCAGTACTTC	CASSAGTGDIQYF	many	13	TRBD1	TRBV7-9	TRBJ2-4
TGTGCCAGCAGCTTGTTGGTATTTGGCCAGCCCCAGCATTTT	CASSLLVFGQPQHF	few	14	-	TRBV5-5	TRBJ1-5